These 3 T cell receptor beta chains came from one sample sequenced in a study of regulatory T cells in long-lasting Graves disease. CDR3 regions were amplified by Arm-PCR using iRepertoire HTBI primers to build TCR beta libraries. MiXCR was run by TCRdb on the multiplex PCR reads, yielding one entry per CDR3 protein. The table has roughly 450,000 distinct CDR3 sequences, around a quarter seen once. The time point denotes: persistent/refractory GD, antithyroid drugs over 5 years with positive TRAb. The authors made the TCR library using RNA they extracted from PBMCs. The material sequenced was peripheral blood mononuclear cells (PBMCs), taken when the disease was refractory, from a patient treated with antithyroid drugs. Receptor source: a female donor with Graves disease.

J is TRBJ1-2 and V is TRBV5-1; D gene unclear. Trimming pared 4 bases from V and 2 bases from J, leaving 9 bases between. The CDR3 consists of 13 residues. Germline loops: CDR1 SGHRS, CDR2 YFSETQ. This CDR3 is CASSQSTNYGYTF. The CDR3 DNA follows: TGCGCCAGCAGCCAAAGTACCAACTATGGCTACACCTTC.

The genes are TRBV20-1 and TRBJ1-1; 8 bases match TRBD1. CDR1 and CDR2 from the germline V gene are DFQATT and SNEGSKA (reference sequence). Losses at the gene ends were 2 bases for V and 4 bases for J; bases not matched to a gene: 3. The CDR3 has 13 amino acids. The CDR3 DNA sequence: TGCAGTGCTAGACAGGGGGCGAGCACTGAAGCTTTCTTT. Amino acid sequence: CSARQGASTEAFF.

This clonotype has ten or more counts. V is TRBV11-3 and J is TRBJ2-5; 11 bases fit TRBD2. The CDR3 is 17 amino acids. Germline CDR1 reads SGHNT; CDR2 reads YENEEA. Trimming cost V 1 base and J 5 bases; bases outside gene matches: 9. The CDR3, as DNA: TGTGCCAGCAGCTTAGGTGCTAGCGGGAGGAAAGGGGAGACCCAGTACTTC. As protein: CASSLGASGRKGETQYF.